The 5 T cell receptor beta chains below were found in one sample sequenced in a study of CD8+ T cells in alopecia areata. Reverse transcribed after extraction, RNA yielded cDNA as the sequencing template. Produced via immunoSEQ multiplex PCR; TCRdb's table is partial and in-frame only. The table records around 200,000 clones, about three fifths of them present only once. Documented treatment: oral pan-JAK inhibitor, 5-10 mg twice daily. Here the sequenced sample was CD8+ T cells sorted from blood, taken at week 24, from a patient treated with tofacitinib. The receptor set was obtained from a human donor with alopecia areata.

This sequence joins TRBV9 and TRBJ2-2; possible D gene TRBD2, 6 bases. CDR3 length equals 18 residues. Trimming removed 0 bases from V and 5 bases from J, with 20 bases in between. Germline V gene lookup returns CDR1 SGDLS and CDR2 YYNGEE. CDR3: CASSVEGWAGLLTGELFF. CDR3 coding DNA: TGTGCCAGCAGCGTAGAGGGTTGGGCGGGACTCCTGACCGGGGAGCTGTTTTTT.

In its sample, this clone was seen a few times. The CDR3 here is CASSLGGYGELFF. The CDR3 coding sequence is TGTGCCAGCAGCTTGGGAGGGTACGGGGAGCTGTTTTTT. The V gene is TRBV5-6, the J gene TRBJ2-2; tentative D call: TRBD2 (5 bases). There are 13 residues in the CDR3. Per germline, CDR1 SGHDT and CDR2 YYEEEE. Trimming cost V 0 bases and J 7 bases, with 7 bases left between them.

As DNA, the CDR3 is TGTGCCTCCCAGACAGGGAATGAAAAACTGTTTTTT. Amino acid sequence: CASQTGNEKLFF. V and J are TRBV10-3 and TRBJ1-4; 7 bases are shared with TRBD1. The CDR3 runs 12 residues. Per germline, CDR1 ENHRY and CDR2 SYGVKD. V gave up 11 bases and J gave up 5 bases; unmatched junction bases: 5.

CDR3 residues: CASSPRRTDLQETQYF. CDR3 nucleotide sequence: TGTGCCAGCAGCCCCCGCAGGACGGACCTTCAAGAGACCCAGTACTTC. The rearrangement links TRBV4-2 to TRBJ2-5, with D uncertain. Germline lookup yields CDR1 LGHNA and CDR2 YNFKEQ. V was pared by 4 bases and J by 2 bases, with 17 bases between. The CDR3 sequence is 16 residues long.

This chain joins TRBV5-6 and TRBJ1-5; 9 bases are shared with TRBD1. CDR1 is SGHDT, CDR2 YYEEEE, per germline. This CDR3 region has 14 residues. V gave up 4 bases and J gave up 4 bases; unmatched junction bases: 3. DNA for the CDR3: TGTGCCAGCAGCACAGGGACAGGGAATCAGCCCCAGCATTTT. This sequence encodes CASSTGTGNQPQHF.